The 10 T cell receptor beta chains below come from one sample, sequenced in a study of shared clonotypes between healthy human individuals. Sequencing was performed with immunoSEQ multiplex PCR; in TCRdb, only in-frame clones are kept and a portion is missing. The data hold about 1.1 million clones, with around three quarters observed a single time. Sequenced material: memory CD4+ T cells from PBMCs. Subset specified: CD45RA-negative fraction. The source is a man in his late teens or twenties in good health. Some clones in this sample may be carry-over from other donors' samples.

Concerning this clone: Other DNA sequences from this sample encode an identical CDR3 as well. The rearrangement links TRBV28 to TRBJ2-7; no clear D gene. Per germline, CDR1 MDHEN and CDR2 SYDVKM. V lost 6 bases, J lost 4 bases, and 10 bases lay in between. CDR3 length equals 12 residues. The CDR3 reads CASSQASYEQYF. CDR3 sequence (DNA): TGTGCCAGCAGCCAGGCATCGTACGAGCAGTACTTC.

The chain's CDR3 is CASSFGSPYGYTF. In nucleotides, the CDR3 is TGTGCCAGCAGTTTTGGTTCGCCCTATGGCTACACCTTC. V and J are TRBV28 and TRBJ1-2; the D is unclear. V lost 3 bases and J 4 bases, leaving 9 bases between the germline ends. The germline V gene encodes CDR1 MDHEN and CDR2 SYDVKM. The CDR3 has 13 residues.

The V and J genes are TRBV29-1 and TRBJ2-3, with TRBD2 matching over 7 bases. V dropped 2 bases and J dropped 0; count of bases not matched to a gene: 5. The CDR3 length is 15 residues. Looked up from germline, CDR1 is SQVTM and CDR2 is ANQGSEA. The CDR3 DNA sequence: TGCAGCGTTGAAACTAGCGCCATGAGCACAGATACGCAGTATTTT. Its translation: CSVETSAMSTDTQYF.

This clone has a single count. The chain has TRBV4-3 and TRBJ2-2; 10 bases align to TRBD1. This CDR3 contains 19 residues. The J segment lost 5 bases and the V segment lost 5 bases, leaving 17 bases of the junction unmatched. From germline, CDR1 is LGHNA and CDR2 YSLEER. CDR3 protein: CASSLELRYRDRGTGELFF. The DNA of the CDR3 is TGCGCCAGCAGCTTGGAGTTGCGGTACCGGGACAGGGGAACCGGGGAGCTGTTTTTT.

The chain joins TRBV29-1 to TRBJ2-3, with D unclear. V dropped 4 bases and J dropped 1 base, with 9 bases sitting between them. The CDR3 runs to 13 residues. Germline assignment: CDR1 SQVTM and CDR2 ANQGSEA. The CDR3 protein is CSVGPDGTDTQYF. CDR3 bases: TGCAGCGTTGGTCCAGACGGCACAGATACGCAGTATTTT.

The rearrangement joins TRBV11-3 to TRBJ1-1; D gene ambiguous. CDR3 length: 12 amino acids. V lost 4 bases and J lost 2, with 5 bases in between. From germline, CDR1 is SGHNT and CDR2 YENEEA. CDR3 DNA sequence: TGTGCCAGCAGCTCCCCTAACACTGAAGCTTTCTTT. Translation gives CASSSPNTEAFF.

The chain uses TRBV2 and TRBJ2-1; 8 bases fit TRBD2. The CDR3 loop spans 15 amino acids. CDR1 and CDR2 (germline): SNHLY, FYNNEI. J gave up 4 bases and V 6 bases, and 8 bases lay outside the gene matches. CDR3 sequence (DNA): TGTGCCAGCAGGGAGACTGGACTAGCTTACAATGAGCAGTTCTTC. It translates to CASRETGLAYNEQFF. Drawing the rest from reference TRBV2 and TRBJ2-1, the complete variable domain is EPEVTQTPSHQVTQMGQEVILRCVPISNHLYFYWYRQILGQKVEFLVSFYNNEISEKSEIFDDQFSVERPDGSNFTLKIRSTKLEDSAMYFCASRETGLAYNEQFFGPGTRLTVL.

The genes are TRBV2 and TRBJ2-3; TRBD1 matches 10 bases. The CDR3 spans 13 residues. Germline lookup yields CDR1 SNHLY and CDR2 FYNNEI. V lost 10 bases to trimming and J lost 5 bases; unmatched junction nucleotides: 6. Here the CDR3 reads CATNRDRGDTQYF. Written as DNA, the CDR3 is TGTGCCACCAACCGGGACAGGGGAGATACGCAGTATTTT.

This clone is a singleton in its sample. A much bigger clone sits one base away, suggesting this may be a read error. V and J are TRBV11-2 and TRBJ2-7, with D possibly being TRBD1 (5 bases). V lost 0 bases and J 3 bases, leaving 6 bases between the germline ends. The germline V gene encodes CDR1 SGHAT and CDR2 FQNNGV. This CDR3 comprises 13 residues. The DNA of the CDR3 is TGTGCCAGCAGCTTAGACAGGGTCTACGAGCAGTACTTC. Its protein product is CASSLDRVYEQYF.

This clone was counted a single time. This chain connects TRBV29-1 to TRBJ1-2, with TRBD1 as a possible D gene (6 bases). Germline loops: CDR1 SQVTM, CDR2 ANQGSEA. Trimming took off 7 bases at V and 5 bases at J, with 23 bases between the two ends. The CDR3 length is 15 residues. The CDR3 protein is CSALTSRGNGYGYTF. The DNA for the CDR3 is TGCAGCGCCCTGACTTCGAGGGGGAACGGGTATGGCTACACCTTC.